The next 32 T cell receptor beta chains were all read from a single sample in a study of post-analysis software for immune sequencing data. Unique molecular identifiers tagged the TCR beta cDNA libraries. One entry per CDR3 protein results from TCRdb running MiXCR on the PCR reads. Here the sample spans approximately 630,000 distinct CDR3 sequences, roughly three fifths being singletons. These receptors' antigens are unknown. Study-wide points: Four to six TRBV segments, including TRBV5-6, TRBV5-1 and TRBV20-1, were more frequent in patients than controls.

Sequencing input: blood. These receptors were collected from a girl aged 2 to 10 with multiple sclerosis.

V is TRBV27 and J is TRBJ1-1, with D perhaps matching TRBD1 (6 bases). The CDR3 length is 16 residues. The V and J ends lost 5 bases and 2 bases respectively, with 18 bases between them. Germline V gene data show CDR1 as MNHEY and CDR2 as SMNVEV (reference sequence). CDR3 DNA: TGTGCCAGCAGTACCTGGGCAGGGGCGACTAACACTGAAGCTTTCTTT. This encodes CASSTWAGATNTEAFF.

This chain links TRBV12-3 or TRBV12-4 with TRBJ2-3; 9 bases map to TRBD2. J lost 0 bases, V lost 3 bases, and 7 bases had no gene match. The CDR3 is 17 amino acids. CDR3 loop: CASSFGSSGASTDTQYF. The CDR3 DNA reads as TGTGCCAGCAGTTTTGGTTCTAGCGGGGCTAGCACAGATACGCAGTATTTT.

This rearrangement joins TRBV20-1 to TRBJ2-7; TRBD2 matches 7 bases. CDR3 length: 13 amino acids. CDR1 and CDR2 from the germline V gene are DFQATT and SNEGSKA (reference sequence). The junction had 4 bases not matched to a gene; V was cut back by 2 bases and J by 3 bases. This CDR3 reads CSARIRDYYEQYF. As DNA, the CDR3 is TGCAGTGCTAGAATACGGGACTACTACGAGCAGTACTTC.

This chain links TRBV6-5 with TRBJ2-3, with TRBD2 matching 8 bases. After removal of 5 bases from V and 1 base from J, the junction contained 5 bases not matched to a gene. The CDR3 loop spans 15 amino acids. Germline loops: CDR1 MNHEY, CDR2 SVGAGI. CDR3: CASSRGGPRTDTQYF. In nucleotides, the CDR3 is TGTGCCAGCAGTCGCGGGGGGCCCCGCACAGATACGCAGTATTTT.

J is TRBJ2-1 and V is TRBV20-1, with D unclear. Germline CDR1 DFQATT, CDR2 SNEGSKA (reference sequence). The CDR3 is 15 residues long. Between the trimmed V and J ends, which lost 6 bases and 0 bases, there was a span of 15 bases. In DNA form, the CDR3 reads TGCAGTGCGGTCGGGCGGTCGAGCTCCTACAATGAGCAGTTCTTC. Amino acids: CSAVGRSSSYNEQFF.

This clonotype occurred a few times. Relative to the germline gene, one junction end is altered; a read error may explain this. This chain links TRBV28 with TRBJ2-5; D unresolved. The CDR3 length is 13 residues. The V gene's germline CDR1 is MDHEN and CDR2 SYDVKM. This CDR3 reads CASGLRSWETQYF. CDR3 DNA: TGTGCCAGCGGTTTGAGATCATGGGAGACCCAGTACTTC.

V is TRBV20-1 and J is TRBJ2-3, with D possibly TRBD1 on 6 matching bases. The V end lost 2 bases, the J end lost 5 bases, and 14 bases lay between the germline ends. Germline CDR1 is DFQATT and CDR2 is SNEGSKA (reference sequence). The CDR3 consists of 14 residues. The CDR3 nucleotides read TGCAGTGCTAGAAATACAGGGCGACTAGATACGCAGTATTTT. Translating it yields CSARNTGRLDTQYF.

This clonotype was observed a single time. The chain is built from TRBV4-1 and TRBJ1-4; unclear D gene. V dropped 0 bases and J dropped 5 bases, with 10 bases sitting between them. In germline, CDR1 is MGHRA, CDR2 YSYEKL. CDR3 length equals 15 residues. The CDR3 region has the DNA TGCGCCAGCAGCCAAGAGTCTAACAGAAATGAAAAACTGTTTTTT. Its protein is CASSQESNRNEKLFF.

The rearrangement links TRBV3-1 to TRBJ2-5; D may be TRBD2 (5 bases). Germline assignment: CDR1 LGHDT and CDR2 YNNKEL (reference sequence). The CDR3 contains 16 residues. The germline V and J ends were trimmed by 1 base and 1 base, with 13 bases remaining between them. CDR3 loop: CASSQGEGAVQETQYF. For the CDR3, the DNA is TGTGCCAGCAGCCAAGGCGAGGGAGCGGTCCAAGAGACCCAGTACTTC.

CDR3 DNA: TGTGCCAGCAGCTTGGCCGGGACAGGGCGGCTAGCAAGCTCCTACAATGAGCAGTTCTTC. This codes for CASSLAGTGRLASSYNEQFF. This sequence joins TRBV11-2 and TRBJ2-1; 9 positions agree with TRBD1. The junction had 15 bases not matched to a gene; V was cut back by 3 bases and J by 0 bases. From germline, CDR1 is SGHAT and CDR2 FQNNGV. The CDR3 is 20 residues long.

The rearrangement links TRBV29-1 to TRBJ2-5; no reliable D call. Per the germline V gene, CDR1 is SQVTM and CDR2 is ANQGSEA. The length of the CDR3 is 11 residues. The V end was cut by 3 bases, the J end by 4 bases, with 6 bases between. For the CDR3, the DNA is TGCAGCGTTGACAGGTCAGAGACCCAGTACTTC. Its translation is CSVDRSETQYF.

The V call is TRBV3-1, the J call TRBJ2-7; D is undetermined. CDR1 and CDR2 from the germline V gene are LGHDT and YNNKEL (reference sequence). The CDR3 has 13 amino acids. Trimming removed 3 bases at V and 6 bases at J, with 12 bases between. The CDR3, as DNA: TGTGCCAGCAGCCATCTAAACTCCGGCGAGCAGTACTTC. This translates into CASSHLNSGEQYF.

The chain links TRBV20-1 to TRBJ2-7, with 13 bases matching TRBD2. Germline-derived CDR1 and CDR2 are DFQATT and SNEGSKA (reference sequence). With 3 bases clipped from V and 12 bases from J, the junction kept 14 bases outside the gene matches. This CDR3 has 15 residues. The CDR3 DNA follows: TGCAGTGCTAGCGCCCCCGGACTAGCGGGAGAATCCCCGTACTTC. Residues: CSASAPGLAGESPYF.

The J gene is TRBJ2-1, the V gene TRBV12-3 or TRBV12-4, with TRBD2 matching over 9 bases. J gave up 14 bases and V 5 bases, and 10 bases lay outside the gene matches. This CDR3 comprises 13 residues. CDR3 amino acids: CASSDTGTSREFF. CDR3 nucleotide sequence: TGTGCCAGCAGTGACACGGGGACTAGCCGTGAGTTCTTC.

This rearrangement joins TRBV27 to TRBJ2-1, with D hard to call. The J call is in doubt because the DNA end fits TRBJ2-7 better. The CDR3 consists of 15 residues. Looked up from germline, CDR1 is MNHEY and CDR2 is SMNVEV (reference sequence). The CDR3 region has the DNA TGTGCCAGCAGTCCCCGTGGTGGTGTGGCCAATGAGCAGTACTTC. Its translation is CASSPRGGVANEQYF.

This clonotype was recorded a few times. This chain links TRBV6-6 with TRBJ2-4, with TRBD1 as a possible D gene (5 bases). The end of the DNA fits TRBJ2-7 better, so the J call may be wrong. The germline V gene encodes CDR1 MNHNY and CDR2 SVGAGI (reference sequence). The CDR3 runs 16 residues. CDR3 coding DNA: TGTGCCAGCAGTCCCACAGGAACTTACCGCTCCTACGAGCAGTACTTC. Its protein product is CASSPTGTYRSYEQYF.

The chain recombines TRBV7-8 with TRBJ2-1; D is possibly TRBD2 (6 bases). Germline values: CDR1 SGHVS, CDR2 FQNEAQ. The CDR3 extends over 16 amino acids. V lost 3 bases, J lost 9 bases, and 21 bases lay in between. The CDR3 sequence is CASSLTRGSLRSEQFF. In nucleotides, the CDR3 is TGTGCCAGCAGCTTGACCCGGGGGTCCCTGCGAAGTGAGCAGTTCTTC.

DNA of the CDR3: TGTGCCAGCAGCTTAAGAGGCGGGAGTAGGGGAGATACGCAGTATTTT. It codes for CASSLRGGSRGDTQYF. The chain combines TRBV7-9 with TRBJ2-3; 7 nucleotides line up with TRBD2. Germline assignment: CDR1 SEHNR and CDR2 FQNEAQ (reference sequence). This CDR3 region has 16 residues. V lost 2 bases to trimming and J lost 5 bases; unmatched junction nucleotides: 10.

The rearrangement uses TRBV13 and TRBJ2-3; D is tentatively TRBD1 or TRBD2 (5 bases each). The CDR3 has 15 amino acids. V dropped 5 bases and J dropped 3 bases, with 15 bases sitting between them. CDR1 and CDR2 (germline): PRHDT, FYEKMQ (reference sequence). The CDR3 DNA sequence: TGTGCCAGCAGCCCCTACGGGACCGGGACAGATACGCAGTATTTT. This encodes CASSPYGTGTDTQYF.

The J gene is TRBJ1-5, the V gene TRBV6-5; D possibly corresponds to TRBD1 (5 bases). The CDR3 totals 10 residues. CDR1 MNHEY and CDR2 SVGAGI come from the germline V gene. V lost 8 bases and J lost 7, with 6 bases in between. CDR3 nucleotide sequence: TGTGCCAGCGGGGGGCAGCCCCAGCATTTT. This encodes CASGGQPQHF.

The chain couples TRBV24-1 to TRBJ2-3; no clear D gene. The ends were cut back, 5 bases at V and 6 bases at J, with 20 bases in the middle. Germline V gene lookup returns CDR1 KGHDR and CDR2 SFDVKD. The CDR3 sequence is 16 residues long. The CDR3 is CATSGMATPAQDTQYF. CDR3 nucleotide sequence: TGTGCCACCAGTGGAATGGCGACTCCTGCACAGGATACGCAGTATTTT.

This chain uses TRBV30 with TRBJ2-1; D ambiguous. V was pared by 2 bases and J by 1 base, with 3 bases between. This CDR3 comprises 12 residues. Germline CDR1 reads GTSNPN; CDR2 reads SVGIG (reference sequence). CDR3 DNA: TGTGCCTGGAGTCCTTCCTACAATGAGCAGTTCTTC. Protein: CAWSPSYNEQFF.

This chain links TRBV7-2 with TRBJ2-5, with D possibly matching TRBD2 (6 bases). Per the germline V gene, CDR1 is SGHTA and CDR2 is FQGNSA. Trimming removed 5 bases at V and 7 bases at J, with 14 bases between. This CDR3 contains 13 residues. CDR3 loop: CASSPSGAGTQYF. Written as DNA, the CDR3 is TGTGCCAGCAGCCCCTCCGGAGCGGGGACCCAGTACTTC. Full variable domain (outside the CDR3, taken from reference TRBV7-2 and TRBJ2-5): GAGVSQSPSNKVTEKGKDVELRCDPISGHTALYWYRQSLGQGLEFLIYFQGNSAPDKSGLPSDRFSAERTGGSVSTLTIQRTQQEDSAVYLCASSPSGAGTQYFGPGTRLLVL.

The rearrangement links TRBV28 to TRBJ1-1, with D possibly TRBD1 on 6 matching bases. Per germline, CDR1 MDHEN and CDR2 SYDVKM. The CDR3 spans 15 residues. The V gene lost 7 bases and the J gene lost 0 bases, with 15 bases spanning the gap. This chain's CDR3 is CASTTRGIMNTEAFF. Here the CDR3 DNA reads TGTGCCAGCACCACAAGGGGGATTATGAACACTGAAGCTTTCTTT.

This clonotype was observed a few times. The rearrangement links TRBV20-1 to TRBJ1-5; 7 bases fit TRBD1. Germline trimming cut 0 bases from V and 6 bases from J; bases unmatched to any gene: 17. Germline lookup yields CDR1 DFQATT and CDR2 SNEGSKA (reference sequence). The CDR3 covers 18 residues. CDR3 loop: CSARERSDRVVRGQPQHF. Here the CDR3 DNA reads TGCAGTGCTAGAGAGAGGAGTGACAGGGTGGTTCGAGGTCAGCCCCAGCATTTT.

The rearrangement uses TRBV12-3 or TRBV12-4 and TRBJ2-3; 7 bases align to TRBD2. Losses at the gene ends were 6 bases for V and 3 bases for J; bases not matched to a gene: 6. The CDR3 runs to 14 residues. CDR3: CASSNGEGTDTQYF. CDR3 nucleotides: TGTGCCAGCAGCAACGGGGAGGGGACAGATACGCAGTATTTT.

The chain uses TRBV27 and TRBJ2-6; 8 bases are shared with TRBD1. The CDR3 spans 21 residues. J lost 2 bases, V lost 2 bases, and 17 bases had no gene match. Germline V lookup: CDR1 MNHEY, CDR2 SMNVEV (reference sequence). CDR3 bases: TGTGCCAGCAGTTTAGGCCTCGATTCCTGGACAGGGCGACCTGGGGCCAACGTCCTGACTTTC. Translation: CASSLGLDSWTGRPGANVLTF.

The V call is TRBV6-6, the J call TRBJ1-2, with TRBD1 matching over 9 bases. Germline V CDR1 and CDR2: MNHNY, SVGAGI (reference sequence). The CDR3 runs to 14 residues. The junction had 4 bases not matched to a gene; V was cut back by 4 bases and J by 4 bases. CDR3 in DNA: TGTGCCAGCAGTTCCCAGACAGGGGGCTATGGCTACACCTTC. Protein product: CASSSQTGGYGYTF.

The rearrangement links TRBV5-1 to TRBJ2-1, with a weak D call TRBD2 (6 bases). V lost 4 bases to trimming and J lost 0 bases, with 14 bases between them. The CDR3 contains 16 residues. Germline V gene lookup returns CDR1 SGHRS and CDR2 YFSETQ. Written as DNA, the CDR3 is TGCGCCAGCAGCCCAGACGGGACTTACTCCTACAATGAGCAGTTCTTC. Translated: CASSPDGTYSYNEQFF.

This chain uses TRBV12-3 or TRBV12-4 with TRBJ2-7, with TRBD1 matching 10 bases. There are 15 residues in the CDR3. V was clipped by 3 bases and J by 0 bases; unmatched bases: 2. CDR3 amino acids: CASSLTGGASYEQYF. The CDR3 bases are TGTGCCAGCAGTTTGACAGGGGGCGCCTCCTACGAGCAGTACTTC.

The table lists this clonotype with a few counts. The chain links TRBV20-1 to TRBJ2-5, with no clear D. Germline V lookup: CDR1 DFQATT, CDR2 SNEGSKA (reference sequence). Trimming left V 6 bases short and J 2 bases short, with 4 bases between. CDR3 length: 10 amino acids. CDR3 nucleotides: TGCAGTGCGGCTCAAGAGACCCAGTACTTC. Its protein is CSAAQETQYF.

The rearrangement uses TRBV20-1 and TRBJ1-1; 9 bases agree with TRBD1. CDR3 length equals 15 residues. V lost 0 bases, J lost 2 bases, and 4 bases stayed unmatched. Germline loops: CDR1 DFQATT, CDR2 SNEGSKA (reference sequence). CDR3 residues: CSARDDRGSNTEAFF. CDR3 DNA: TGCAGTGCTAGAGATGACAGGGGGAGTAACACTGAAGCTTTCTTT.